A selection of T cell receptor beta chains follows, all from one sample in a study of T cell repertoires in cytomegalovirus infection. Their target antigens are unknown. TCRdb re-called the reads with MiXCR, one entry per CDR3 protein. This sample has about 920,000 distinct CDR3 sequences, with around 31% found just once. Sequencing was performed on cultured CD8+ T cells from PBMCs, taken from culture after CMV antigen stimulation. The receptors derive from a human donor in good health (CMV status not recorded). Some clones in this sample may be carry-over from other donors' samples. Both conserved end residues are part of each CDR3. D genes are given only for firm matches. Size is omitted from some rows. Given values are once, few, many or a class for expanded clones.

d_gene | j_gene | v_gene | abundance | CDR3aa | CDR3nt
- | TRBJ2-5 | TRBV24-1 | - | CVTSDSGTRETQYF | TGTGTCACCAGTGACTCCGGGACCCGAGAGACCCAGTACTTC
- | TRBJ1-2 | TRBV19 | - | CANSPDSYGYTF | TGTGCCAATAGTCCTGACAGCTATGGCTACACCTTC
- | TRBJ2-7 | TRBV7-9 | - | CASSLGGFQHEQYF | TGTGCCAGCAGCTTAGGAGGGTTCCAGCACGAGCAGTACTTC
- | TRBJ1-6 | TRBV19 | - | CASTSGAPLHF | TGTGCCAGTACCTCAGGGGCACCCCTCCACTTT
- | TRBJ2-7 | TRBV12-5 | - | CASGFGLVRDPYEQYF | TGTGCTAGTGGTTTTGGTTTGGTCCGGGACCCCTACGAGCAGTACTTC
TRBD1 | TRBJ1-2 | TRBV19 | - | CASSIGWTGGDGYTF | TGTGCCAGTAGTATCGGATGGACAGGGGGCGATGGCTACACCTTC
- | TRBJ1-3 | TRBV7-6 | few | CASSYYNIFGTGINF | -
- | TRBJ2-3 | TRBV12-3/TRBV12-4 | many | CASNPGDPTDTQYF | TGTGCCAGCAATCCGGGGGACCCCACAGATACGCAGTATTTT
- | TRBJ2-6 | TRBV28 | - | CASSLEAGANGANVLTF | TGTGCCAGCAGTTTAGAGGCAGGGGCCAATGGGGCCAACGTCCTGACTTTC
- | TRBJ1-1 | TRBV28 | many | CASSGTKAFF | TGTGCCAGCAGTGGGACCAAAGCTTTCTTT
TRBD2 | TRBJ2-3 | TRBV28 | - | CASSPVSGGATDTQYF | TGTGCCAGCAGTCCCGTTAGCGGGGGGGCGACAGATACGCAGTATTTT
- | TRBJ2-5 | TRBV28 | - | CASSSPWQGGETQYF | TGTGCCAGCAGTTCCCCGTGGCAGGGAGGCGAGACCCAGTACTTC
TRBD1 | TRBJ2-1 | TRBV11-2 | - | CASSSRTGTGREQFF | TGTGCCAGCAGCTCCCGGACTGGGACAGGGCGTGAGCAGTTCTTC
- | TRBJ2-2 | TRBV5-6 | few | CASSWNRDKPNTGELFF | TGTGCCAGCAGCTGGAACCGGGACAAGCCGAACACCGGGGAGCTGTTTTTT
- | TRBJ2-7 | TRBV5-4 | - | CTSSLAVEGEQYF | TGTACCAGCAGCTTGGCCGTCGAGGGCGAGCAGTACTTC
- | TRBJ1-1 | TRBV6-5 | - | CASGKMNTEAFF | TGTGCCAGCGGAAAGATGAACACTGAAGCTTTCTTT
- | TRBJ1-2 | TRBV19 | - | CASSIRDTEYNYGYTF | TGTGCCAGTAGTATCCGGGACACCGAATATAACTATGGCTACACCTTC
TRBD1 | TRBJ1-2 | TRBV14 | - | CASSPLFSRDSSNYGYTF | TGTGCCAGCAGCCCCCTCTTCAGCCGGGACAGCTCTAACTATGGCTACACCTTC
- | TRBJ2-1 | TRBV6-1 | - | CASRWQGDKQFF | TGTGCCAGCCGCTGGCAGGGTGATAAGCAGTTCTTC
- | TRBJ2-7 | TRBV10-3 | - | CAISESGYGYEQYF | TGTGCCATCAGTGAAAGTGGGTACGGCTACGAGCAGTACTTC
TRBD2 | TRBJ2-7 | TRBV5-5 | few | CASSSGLAGTYEQYF | TGTGCCAGCAGCTCAGGACTAGCGGGCACCTACGAGCAGTACTTC
- | TRBJ2-2 | TRBV2 | few | CASSDLAGWNTGELFF | TGTGCCAGCAGTGACCTCGCAGGCTGGAACACCGGGGAGCTGTTTTTT
- | TRBJ2-5 | TRBV9 | - | CASSVGGGETQYF | TGTGCCAGCAGCGTAGGAGGGGGAGAGACCCAGTACTTC
- | TRBJ1-1 | TRBV7-4 | - | CASSLIIIVRDGMNTEAFF | TGTGCCAGCAGCTTAATAATCATCGTCCGGGACGGGATGAACACTGAAGCTTTCTTT
- | TRBJ2-1 | TRBV4-1 | - | CASSQDRRITYNEQFF | TGCGCCAGCAGCCAAGATCGCAGGATCACCTACAATGAGCAGTTCTTC
- | TRBJ2-2 | TRBV6-6 | - | CASSYTFGGTDMNTGELFF | TGTGCCAGCAGTTACACCTTTGGGGGGACAGATATGAACACCGGGGAGCTGTTTTTT
- | TRBJ1-1 | TRBV4-1 | few | CASSQDGWGEKNEAFF | TGCGCCAGCAGCCAAGATGGGTGGGGGGAAAAAAATGAAGCTTTCTTT
- | TRBJ2-1 | TRBV27 | - | CASSFVPGEVGEQFF | TGTGCCAGCAGTTTTGTACCAGGGGAGGTGGGTGAGCAGTTCTTC
TRBD2 | TRBJ2-1 | TRBV12-3/TRBV12-4 | few | CASSFVPSGVDEQFF | TGTGCCAGCAGTTTTGTCCCTAGCGGGGTCGATGAGCAGTTCTTC
- | TRBJ1-1 | TRBV6-1 | - | CASSDLWQFEAFF | TGTGCCAGCAGTGACCTGTGGCAGTTTGAAGCTTTCTTT
- | TRBJ1-4 | TRBV20-1 | - | CSAGWANEKLFF | TGCAGTGCAGGTTGGGCTAATGAAAAACTGTTTTTT
- | TRBJ2-5 | TRBV6-5 | - | CASSYSSPGNQETQYF | TGTGCCAGCAGTTACTCGTCCCCGGGAAACCAAGAGACCCAGTACTTC
- | TRBJ1-5 | TRBV12-3/TRBV12-4 | - | CASSFAGSQPQHF | TGTGCCAGCAGTTTTGCTGGTTCCCAGCCCCAGCATTTT
- | TRBJ1-5 | TRBV19 | - | CASSIGGSHPPQHF | TGTGCCAGTAGTATAGGGGGCAGCCACCCTCCCCAGCATTTT
TRBD2 | TRBJ2-3 | TRBV10-3 | once | CAIRGLAGGTDTQYF | TGTGCCATCAGGGGACTAGCGGGGGGCACAGATACGCAGTATTTT
TRBD2 | TRBJ2-5 | TRBV12-5 | few | CASGFSSGPAETQYF | TGTGCTAGTGGTTTCTCTAGCGGGCCCGCGGAGACCCAGTACTTC
- | TRBJ1-1 | TRBV10-3 | - | CAISGNREAFF | TGTGCCATCAGTGGAAACAGGGAAGCTTTCTTT
TRBD1 | TRBJ1-5 | TRBV20-1 | - | CSAWTGGNQPQHF | TGCAGTGCTTGGACAGGGGGAAATCAGCCCCAGCATTTT
- | TRBJ2-1 | TRBV12-5 | - | CASAPAFDNEQFF | TGTGCTAGTGCCCCAGCCTTCGACAATGAGCAGTTCTTC
- | TRBJ1-1 | TRBV6-1 | - | CASSERGSGSTEAFF | TGTGCCAGCAGTGAAAGAGGCAGTGGAAGCACTGAAGCTTTCTTT
TRBD1 | TRBJ1-5 | TRBV6-6 | - | CASSSTGAVQPQHF | TGTGCCAGCAGTTCGACAGGGGCGGTTCAGCCCCAGCATTTT
TRBD2 | TRBJ2-5 | TRBV7-2 | many | CASSETSGGVWDQETQYF | TGTGCCAGCAGCGAGACTAGCGGGGGGGTGTGGGATCAAGAGACCCAGTACTTC
- | TRBJ2-1 | TRBV7-8 | many | CASSFDRQVLYNEQFF | TGTGCCAGCAGCTTCGATAGACAGGTTCTCTACAATGAGCAGTTCTTC
- | TRBJ2-1 | TRBV5-6 | - | CASSHATGGYYNEQFF | TGTGCCAGCAGCCATGCGACGGGGGGCTATTACAATGAGCAGTTCTTC
- | TRBJ2-1 | TRBV7-6 | few | CASSPRMGGNEQFF | TGTGCCAGCAGCCCCAGAATGGGTGGCAATGAGCAGTTCTTC
- | TRBJ2-1 | TRBV7-9 | many | CASSLRYGINEQFF | TGTGCCAGCAGCTTACGGTACGGGATCAATGAGCAGTTCTTC
- | TRBJ2-1 | TRBV11-2 | many | CASSLDLGGGDGQFF | TGTGCCAGCAGCTTAGATCTCGGTGGCGGGGATGGGCAGTTCTTC
- | TRBJ2-5 | TRBV9 | few | CASSATGTISQETQYF | TGTGCCAGCAGCGCGACCGGGACAATCAGCCAAGAGACCCAGTACTTC
- | TRBJ1-4 | TRBV27 | - | CASSPELNFGGKLFF | TGTGCCAGCAGCCCGGAATTGAATTTCGGTGGAAAACTGTTTTTT
TRBD1 | TRBJ1-2 | TRBV27 | - | CASRPRDREINYGYTF | TGTGCCAGCCGACCCCGGGACAGGGAAATTAACTATGGCTACACCTTC
TRBD2 | TRBJ2-1 | TRBV14 | once | CASSSLAGTGSYNEQFF | TGTGCCAGCAGTAGCCTAGCGGGGACGGGGTCCTACAATGAGCAGTTCTTC
TRBD2 | TRBJ2-5 | TRBV5-6 | - | CASSFGVAGQETQYF | TGTGCCAGCAGCTTCGGGGTAGCGGGGCAAGAGACCCAGTACTTC
- | TRBJ1-1 | TRBV4-2 | - | CASSQEGLRTEAFF | TGTGCCAGCAGCCAAGAAGGGTTGCGGACTGAAGCTTTCTTT
TRBD1 | TRBJ1-1 | TRBV14 | - | CASSQEYRGLRTEAFF | TGTGCCAGCAGCCAAGAATACAGGGGGCTACGAACTGAAGCTTTCTTT
TRBD2 | TRBJ2-7 | TRBV7-4 | - | CASSPGTSERYEQYF | TGTGCCAGCAGCCCCGGGACTAGCGAGCGCTACGAGCAGTACTTC
- | TRBJ2-5 | TRBV6-6 | few | CASSPLLPQETQYF | TGTGCCAGCAGTCCTCTATTGCCCCAAGAGACCCAGTACTTC
- | TRBJ2-1 | TRBV27 | many | CASSLWGAPYNEQFF | TGTGCCAGCAGTTTGTGGGGGGCTCCCTACAATGAGCAGTTCTTC
- | TRBJ2-1 | TRBV29-1 | - | CSGMRLYNEQFF | TGCAGCGGTATGCGGCTCTACAATGAGCAGTTCTTC